Sequencing of this T cell receptor beta chain was carried out in a study of T cells and Merkel cell carcinoma outcomes (dated by TCRdb to 2018 to 2021). Study-level background: The study examined the tumor T-cell repertoire together with T-cell density as predictors of clinical outcome in patients with Merkel cell carcinoma.

Samples came from patients with Merkel cell carcinoma. Points on this clone: Its specific antigen is unknown. The sample holds no much larger clone one base away, and base qualities are not on file.

Here is what the overall study found, with its caveats: The combination of T-cell repertoire features and T-cell density was reported to predict clinical outcomes in patients with Merkel cell carcinoma.

The library was obtained by the immunoSEQ multiplex PCR assay. The clones in this table, taken by TCRdb from immuneACCESS, are in-frame only. Not every clone is retained; where verified, under half of the shortfall comes from an unresolved V gene, and the cause of the rest is unknown. The sample data list some 13,000 clones, and around 90% of these were observed just once. 1.5% to 2% of the sample belongs to the ten largest clones. The CDR3 runs 13 amino acids, cysteine and phenylalanine included. Of all the DNA, just the CDR3 is kept, 39 bases in frame from base 1. V is pared back by 1 base and J by 4 bases, with 5 bases lying between the germline termini. CDR1 SEHNR and CDR2 FQNEAQ were looked up in the germline V gene (reference sequence).

Sequencing input: tumor tissue from Merkel cell carcinoma. The V and J segments used are TRBV7-9 and TRBJ1-3; the D gene cannot be resolved reliably. This clonotype originated in a human donor with Merkel cell carcinoma. At the DNA level, the sequence is TGTGCCAGCAGCTTAGACCAGGGAAACACCATATATTTT. Its protein reads: CASSLDQGNTIYF.